The 16 T cell receptor beta chains in this list originate from one sample, sequenced in a study of blood T cell repertoires in COVID-19. Repertoires were generated with immunoSEQ multiplex PCR, while TCRdb's copy carries only in-frame clones and drops some. Of approximately 350,000 clones in the sample, about 90% are singletons; the top ten hold roughly 6.3%. Sequencing used peripheral blood. Receptors originate from a woman between 45 and 65 years old with COVID-19, enrolled during active disease.

V is TRBV3-1 (or the pseudogene TRBV3-2) and J is TRBJ2-7; tentative D call: TRBD1 (6 bases). The germline gives CDR1 LGHDT, CDR2 YNNKEL (reference sequence). Trimming took 0 bases from V and 1 from J, leaving 10 bases between them. The CDR3 length is 15 residues. The DNA of the CDR3 is TGTGCCAGCAGCCAAGAGGTAAGGGGGTCCTACGAGCAGTACTTC. It yields the protein CASSQEVRGSYEQYF.

The chain joins TRBV19 to TRBJ2-5, with D possibly matching TRBD1 (5 bases). CDR1 is LNHDA and CDR2 is SQIVND in the germline V gene (reference sequence). V dropped 5 bases and J dropped 2 bases, with 12 bases sitting between them. CDR3 size: 14 residues. CDR3 protein: CASSSRTRQETQYF. The DNA of the CDR3 is TGTGCCAGTAGTTCCCGGACACGTCAAGAGACCCAGTACTTC.

The chain is built from TRBV19 and TRBJ1-1; D is undetermined. V gave up 6 bases and J gave up 6 bases, with 8 bases separating them. The germline CDR1 and CDR2 sequences are LNHDA and SQIVND (reference sequence). The CDR3 runs 11 residues. The CDR3 sequence is CASRGGPEAFF. CDR3 DNA sequence: TGTGCCAGTAGAGGAGGGCCTGAAGCTTTCTTT.

The rearrangement joins TRBV11-3 to TRBJ2-2, with D possibly being TRBD2 (5 bases). Deletions cut 4 bases from V and 5 bases from J, with 14 bases between. The CDR3 contains 15 residues. Per germline, CDR1 SGHNT and CDR2 YENEEA. The CDR3 reads CASSSVGVGTGELFF. The CDR3 DNA reads as TGTGCCAGCAGCTCTGTGGGAGTCGGAACCGGGGAGCTGTTTTTT.

The chain combines TRBV6-2 or TRBV6-3 with TRBJ2-7, with D perhaps matching TRBD1 (6 bases). Germline V gene sequence: CDR1 MNHEY, CDR2 SVGEGT. The CDR3 covers 14 residues. Between the trimmed V and J ends, which lost 2 bases and 5 bases, there was a span of 13 bases. The CDR3 sequence is CASSYGNRVHEQYF. The CDR3 DNA reads TGTGCCAGCAGTTACGGGAACAGGGTCCACGAGCAGTACTTC.

This clone was picked up one time. The chain has TRBV19 and TRBJ2-3; 8 bases align to TRBD2. CDR1 and CDR2 from the germline V gene are LNHDA and SQIVND (reference sequence). The CDR3 is 20 residues long. The ends lost 1 base at V and 5 bases at J; junction bases unmatched: 20. CDR3 region: CASSIVGAGGTSGRQDTQYF. The CDR3 DNA reads TGTGCCAGTAGTATAGTTGGGGCTGGTGGTACTAGCGGACGCCAAGATACGCAGTATTTT.

The chain couples TRBV19 to TRBJ1-1; D gene uncertain. Trimming took 3 bases from V and 0 from J, leaving 8 bases between them. Germline loops: CDR1 LNHDA, CDR2 SQIVND (reference sequence). The CDR3 has 14 residues. CDR3 protein: CASSIYRLNTEAFF. The CDR3 DNA sequence: TGTGCCAGTAGTATTTACAGACTGAACACTGAAGCTTTCTTT.

The rearrangement uses TRBV18 and TRBJ1-5, with 9 nucleotides matching TRBD1. V was pared by 4 bases and J by 4 bases, with 11 bases of the junction left unmatched. Germline V gene lookup returns CDR1 KGHSH and CDR2 LQKENI. This CDR3 contains 17 residues. CDR3 region: CASSHMAGTGLNQPQHF. In DNA, the CDR3 is TGTGCCAGCTCACATATGGCCGGGACAGGGCTTAATCAGCCCCAGCATTTT.

The V gene is TRBV18, the J gene TRBJ1-4; D not resolved. Germline CDR1 is KGHSH and CDR2 is LQKENI. V lost 3 bases and J 0 bases, leaving 8 bases between the germline ends. This CDR3 region has 15 residues. CDR3 nucleotides: TGTGCCAGCTCACCTAGATCAACAACTAATGAAAAACTGTTTTTT. This encodes CASSPRSTTNEKLFF.

The chain joins TRBV6-5 to TRBJ2-1; TRBD2 matches 14 bases. The CDR3 has 15 amino acids. J gave up 7 bases and V 8 bases, and 7 bases lay outside the gene matches. CDR1 is MNHEY, CDR2 SVGAGI, per germline. This chain's CDR3 is CASLDGTSGSNEQFF. CDR3 DNA sequence: TGTGCCAGCCTCGACGGGACTAGCGGGAGTAATGAGCAGTTCTTC.

The chain uses TRBV7-9 and TRBJ2-2; perhaps TRBD2 as D (5 bases). The CDR3 contains 14 residues. CDR1 SEHNR and CDR2 FQNEAQ come from the germline V gene (reference sequence). Trimming cost V 5 bases and J 5 bases, with 12 bases left between them. The CDR3 reads CASSLYRETGELFF. Here the CDR3 DNA reads TGTGCCAGCAGCCTTTACCGGGAAACCGGGGAGCTGTTTTTT.

The rearrangement joins TRBV7-8 to TRBJ2-1; D gene uncertain. The germline V gene has CDR1 SGHVS and CDR2 FQNEAQ. Trimming removed 5 bases from V and 5 bases from J, with 10 bases in between. This CDR3 is 13 amino acids long. The CDR3, as DNA: TGTGCCAGCAGCCCACATCAGAACAATGAGCAGTTCTTC. Protein product: CASSPHQNNEQFF. Full variable domain (rest looked up from reference TRBV7-8 and TRBJ2-1): GAGVSQSPRYKVAKRGQDVALRCDPISGHVSLFWYQQALGQGPEFLTYFQNEAQLDKSGLPSDRFFAERPEGSVSTLKIQRTQQEDSAVYLCASSPHQNNEQFFGPGTRLTVL.

The chain links TRBV11-3 to TRBJ1-6; D gene uncertain. The CDR3 contains 11 residues. Germline V gene lookup returns CDR1 SGHNT and CDR2 YENEEA. V gave up 5 bases and J gave up 10 bases, with 6 bases separating them. The CDR3, as DNA: TGTGCCAGCAGCCCCCCGTCACCCCTCCACTTT. This sequence encodes CASSPPSPLHF.

This clone has just a few counts. V gene TRBV18 combines with J gene TRBJ2-1, with unresolved D. V lost 3 bases to trimming and J lost 6 bases, with 15 bases between them. The germline V gene has CDR1 KGHSH and CDR2 LQKENI. This CDR3 spans 15 amino acids. CDR3 residues: CASSPSLLPSNEQFF. CDR3 coding DNA: TGTGCCAGCTCACCTTCGTTACTGCCTAGCAATGAGCAGTTCTTC.

The V and J genes are TRBV29-1 and TRBJ1-4, with 9 bases lining up with TRBD1. This CDR3 has 14 amino acids. CDR1 and CDR2 from the germline V gene are SQVTM and ANQGSEA. The V gene end was trimmed by 7 bases and the J gene end by 0 bases; junction bases not matched to a gene: 3. This chain's CDR3 is CSARQGATNEKLFF. The CDR3 bases are TGCAGCGCCCGACAGGGGGCAACTAATGAAAAACTGTTTTTT. The whole variable domain, remainder taken from reference TRBV29-1 and TRBJ1-4, is SAVISQKPSRDICQRGTSLTIQCQVDSQVTMMFWYRQQPGQSLTLIATANQGSEATYESGFVIDKFPISRPNLTFSTLTVSNMSPEDSSIYLCSARQGATNEKLFFGSGTQLSVL.

The chain joins TRBV29-1 to TRBJ2-1, with D maybe TRBD1 (7 bases). Deletions cut 6 bases from V and 6 bases from J, with 18 bases between. Germline loops: CDR1 SQVTM, CDR2 ANQGSEA. The CDR3 totals 14 residues. CDR3 coding DNA: TGCAGCGTCAACCCGGGGGCAGGGGGCAATGAGCAGTTCTTC. Protein product: CSVNPGAGGNEQFF.